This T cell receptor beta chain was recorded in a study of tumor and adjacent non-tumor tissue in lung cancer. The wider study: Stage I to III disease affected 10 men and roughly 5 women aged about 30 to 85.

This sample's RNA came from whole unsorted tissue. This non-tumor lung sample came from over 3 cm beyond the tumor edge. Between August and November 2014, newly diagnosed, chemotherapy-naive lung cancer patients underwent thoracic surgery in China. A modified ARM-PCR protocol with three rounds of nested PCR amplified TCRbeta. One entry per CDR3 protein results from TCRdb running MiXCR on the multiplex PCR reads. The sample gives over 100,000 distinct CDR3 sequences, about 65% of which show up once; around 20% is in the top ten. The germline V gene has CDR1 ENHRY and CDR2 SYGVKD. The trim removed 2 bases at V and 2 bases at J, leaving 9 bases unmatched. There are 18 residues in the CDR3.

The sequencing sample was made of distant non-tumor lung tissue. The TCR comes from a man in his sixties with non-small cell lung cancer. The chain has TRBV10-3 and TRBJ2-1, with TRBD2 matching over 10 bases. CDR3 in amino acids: CAISETSGKPSTYNEQFF. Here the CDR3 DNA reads TGTGCCATCAGTGAGACTAGCGGGAAGCCCTCAACCTACAATGAGCAGTTCTTC.